Following are 18 T cell receptor beta chains from one sample sequenced in a study of monozygotic twins with inflammatory bowel disease. TCRdb re-called the 5' RACE reads and shows each CDR3 protein once, DNA omitted. The table lists about 110,000 distinct CDR3 sequences, with under 15% in the top ten. Sequenced material: blood. These receptors came from a human donor with ulcerative colitis or Crohn's disease, or a healthy co-twin of an affected twin (not recorded which).

The chain employs TRBV5-1 and TRBJ1-1; TCRdb outputs TRBD1, but without DNA this stays unchecked. The CDR3 sequence is 16 residues long. The germline V gene has CDR1 SGHRS and CDR2 YFSETQ. CDR3: CASSLPQGGLGTEAFF.

This CDR3 reads CASNQGGGYTDTQYF. The V call is TRBV9, the J call TRBJ2-3; TCRdb proposes TRBD1, but this gene call is untestable without DNA. The germline CDR1 and CDR2 sequences are SGDLS and YYNGEE. The CDR3 consists of 15 residues.

This chain links TRBV20-1 with TRBJ1-5; TCRdb designates TRBD1, a call that cannot be tested without DNA. CDR1 and CDR2 from the germline V gene are DFQATT and SNEGSKA (reference sequence). The CDR3 sequence is 15 residues long. The CDR3 spells CSARDAGVSNQPQHF.

The rearrangement joins TRBV29-1 to TRBJ1-6; TCRdb selects TRBD1, and the lack of DNA leaves this call unchecked. The CDR3 loop spans 14 amino acids. The germline gives CDR1 SQVTM, CDR2 ANQGSEA. The CDR3 spells CSVTTGAKGSPLHF. The whole variable domain, filled in from reference TRBV29-1 and TRBJ1-6, reads SAVISQKPSRDICQRGTSLTIQCQVDSQVTMMFWYRQQPGQSLTLIATANQGSEATYESGFVIDKFPISRPNLTFSTLTVSNMSPEDSSIYLCSVTTGAKGSPLHFGNGTRLTVT.

The rearrangement joins TRBV20-1 to TRBJ2-3; checking the TCRdb D call of TRBD1 is not possible without DNA. This CDR3 has 15 amino acids. Germline V gives CDR1 DFQATT, CDR2 SNEGSKA (reference sequence). CDR3 sequence: CSASSIQGAGDTQYF.

The V gene is TRBV5-1, the J gene TRBJ1-1; TCRdb picks TRBD1, but there is no DNA to check that call. Germline lookup yields CDR1 SGHRS and CDR2 YFSETQ. The CDR3 covers 16 residues. The CDR3 sequence: CASSSTAGTVNTEAFF.

The chain joins TRBV30 to TRBJ1-6. The CDR3 is made up of 15 amino acids. The germline gives CDR1 GTSNPN, CDR2 SVGIG (reference sequence). This chain's CDR3 is CAWKVGGRYGSPLHF.

The rearrangement joins TRBV5-8 to TRBJ1-6. Germline assignment: CDR1 SGHTS and CDR2 YDEGEE. This CDR3 has 15 residues. The CDR3 spells CASSTDSSYNSPLHF.

The chain carries TRBV6-2 or TRBV6-3 and TRBJ2-1; TCRdb lists TRBD1, though no DNA is available to test this call. The CDR3 covers 15 residues. The germline V gene encodes CDR1 MNHEY and CDR2 SVGEGT. CDR3 loop: CASSYSGESNNEQFF.

The V call is TRBV28, the J call TRBJ2-2; TCRdb selects TRBD2, and the lack of DNA leaves this call unchecked. The CDR3 consists of 17 residues. Germline CDR1 MDHEN, CDR2 SYDVKM. CDR3 sequence: CASSFGGGTTDTGELFF.

The chain joins TRBV29-1 to TRBJ2-7. Germline CDR1 is SQVTM and CDR2 is ANQGSEA. This CDR3 has 11 amino acids. This CDR3 reads CSVEEFSEQYF.

V is TRBV12-3 or TRBV12-4 and J is TRBJ2-2; TCRdb reports TRBD1, a call that lacks DNA to check it against. This CDR3 has 14 residues. CDR3 sequence reads: CASSGQTNTGELFF.

CDR3 amino acids: CASSTRNYEQYF. The rearrangement links TRBV7-6 to TRBJ2-7. The CDR3 covers 12 residues. Germline V gene lookup returns CDR1 SGHVS and CDR2 FNYEAQ.

This chain links TRBV9 with TRBJ1-3; checking the TCRdb D call of TRBD1 is not possible without DNA. Looked up from germline, CDR1 is SGDLS and CDR2 is YYNGEE. This CDR3 contains 13 residues. The CDR3 region is CASSTDRGNTIYF.

The rearrangement joins TRBV20-1 to TRBJ2-7; the D gene TCRdb calls, TRBD2, cannot be checked with no DNA. The CDR3 spans 16 residues. The germline gives CDR1 DFQATT, CDR2 SNEGSKA (reference sequence). The CDR3 loop is CSARDPLGAGLYEQYF.

This sequence joins TRBV6-1 and TRBJ1-5; TCRdb lists TRBD1, though no DNA is available to test this call. Germline loops: CDR1 MNHNS, CDR2 SASEGT. The CDR3 sequence is 14 residues long. CDR3 region: CASSGTGRQPPQHF.

This chain uses TRBV28 with TRBJ2-7; TCRdb reports TRBD2, a call that lacks DNA to check it against. The CDR3 has 18 residues. The germline V gene encodes CDR1 MDHEN and CDR2 SYDVKM. The CDR3 region is CASSSGTSGRFRTYEQYF.

CDR3 sequence: CSAPPPGAGGYTF. The chain employs TRBV20-1 and TRBJ1-2; absent DNA, TCRdb's TRBD1 call cannot be checked. Germline CDR1 and CDR2: DFQATT and SNEGSKA (reference sequence). The CDR3 is 13 amino acids.